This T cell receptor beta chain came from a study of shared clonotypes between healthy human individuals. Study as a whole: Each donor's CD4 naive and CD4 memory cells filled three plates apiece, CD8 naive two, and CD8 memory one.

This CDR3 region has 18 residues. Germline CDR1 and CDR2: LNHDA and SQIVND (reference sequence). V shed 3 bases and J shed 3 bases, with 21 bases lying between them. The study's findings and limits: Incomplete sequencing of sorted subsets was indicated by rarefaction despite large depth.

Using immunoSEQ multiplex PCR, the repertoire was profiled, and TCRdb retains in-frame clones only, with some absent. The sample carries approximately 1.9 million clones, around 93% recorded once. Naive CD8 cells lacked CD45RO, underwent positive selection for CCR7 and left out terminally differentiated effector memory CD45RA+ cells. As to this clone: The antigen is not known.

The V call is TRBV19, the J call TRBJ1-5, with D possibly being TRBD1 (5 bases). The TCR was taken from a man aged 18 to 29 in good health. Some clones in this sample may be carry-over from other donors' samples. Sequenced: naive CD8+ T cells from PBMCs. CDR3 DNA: TGTGCCAGTAGTATCCCCAAGATAGGACATATGGACAATCAGCCCCAGCATTTT. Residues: CASSIPKIGHMDNQPQHF.